This T cell receptor beta chain was sequenced during a study of CD8+ T cells in alopecia areata. Germline assignment: CDR1 SGHDT and CDR2 YYEEEE. The CDR3 length is 16 residues. Trimming cost V 4 bases and J 4 bases; bases outside gene matches: 8. RNA extraction and reverse transcription yielded cDNA as sequencing template. Clones were sequenced by immunoSEQ multiplex PCR, and TCRdb holds only the in-frame ones, with some missing. The repertoire consists of some 200,000 clones, with around 60% occurring once and the leading ten covering roughly 14%. The material was CD4+ T cells sorted from blood, obtained at week 0. This sequence originates from a human donor with alopecia areata. The genes are TRBV5-6 and TRBJ2-3; 11 bases fit TRBD2. CDR3 region: CASSPVAGGHADTQYF. DNA for the CDR3: TGTGCCAGCAGCCCTGTAGCGGGGGGGCATGCAGATACGCAGTATTTT.